A selection of T cell receptor beta chains follows, all from one sample in a study of shared clonotypes between healthy human individuals. Assay: immunoSEQ multiplex PCR; the TCRdb copy retains only in-frame clones and omits some. The sample includes some 1,600,000 clones, roughly 98% of them seen just once. The sequenced sample consisted of naive CD4+ T cells sorted from blood. The receptors were gathered from a man in his thirties or forties in good health. CDR3s include the opening cysteine and the closing phenylalanine or tryptophan. A D gene is named only where the DNA matches it firmly. The size entry is marked missing in some rows and otherwise reads once, few, many or a size class.

d_gene,abundance,j_gene,v_gene,CDR3nt,CDR3aa
TRBD1,NA,TRBJ2-7,TRBV18,TGTGCCAGCTCACGTGGGCAGGGGGCCTACGAGCAGTACTTC,CASSRGQGAYEQYF
NA,NA,TRBJ1-2,TRBV5-6,TGTGCCAGCAGCATGGGGGGCAGGACTAACTATGGCTACACCTTC,CASSMGGRTNYGYTF
TRBD2,NA,TRBJ2-3,TRBV9,TGTGCCAGCAGCGTAGGGCTAGCGGGAGGGCCGAACACAGATACGCAGTATTTT,CASSVGLAGGPNTDTQYF
NA,once,TRBJ2-7,TRBV7-6,TGTGCCAGCAGCTTAGCGCGACAGACCTACGAGCAGTACTTC,CASSLARQTYEQYF
NA,once,TRBJ2-1,TRBV5-4,TGTGCCAGCAGCCGCGGACAGCCCTTTTCTAATGAGCAGTTCTTC,CASSRGQPFSNEQFF
TRBD2,NA,TRBJ2-1,TRBV7-2,TGTGCCAGCAGCTTATTGGGGGTAGCGGGAGGGCTTTACAATGAGCAGTTCTTC,CASSLLGVAGGLYNEQFF
TRBD1,NA,TRBJ2-5,TRBV5-1,TGCGCCAGCAGCCACCGACAGGGGGCGAGGGAGACCCAGTACTTC,CASSHRQGARETQYF
TRBD1,NA,TRBJ2-5,TRBV5-1,TGCGCCAGCAGCGCGACAGGGTCGGAGGAGACCCAGTACTTC,CASSATGSEETQYF
TRBD2,NA,TRBJ2-5,TRBV6-5,TGTGCCAGCAGCCCCGGGGGGGAGACCCAGTACTTC,CASSPGGETQYF
TRBD1,NA,TRBJ2-1,TRBV5-5,TGTGCCAGCAGCTTTTCACAGGGGTTATACAATGAGCAGTTCTTC,CASSFSQGLYNEQFF
NA,NA,TRBJ2-7,TRBV5-1,TGCGCCAGCAGCTTAGCGTCGACCTACGAGCAGTACTTC,CASSLASTYEQYF
NA,NA,TRBJ1-1,TRBV14,TGTGCCAGCAGCCAAGCCCCCGGGCGGGGGAACACTGAAGCTTTCTTT,CASSQAPGRGNTEAFF
TRBD2,NA,TRBJ2-1,TRBV9,TGTGCCAGCAGCGTAGGCGCGGCGGGAGGTCACAATGAGCAGTTCTTC,CASSVGAAGGHNEQFF
TRBD1,NA,TRBJ2-7,TRBV18,TGTGCCAGCTCACAAGGGACAGGGGACGAGCAGTACTTC,CASSQGTGDEQYF
NA,NA,TRBJ2-3,TRBV29-1,TGCAGTGTTCGGGTAGCCAACACAGATACGCAGTATTTT,CSVRVANTDTQYF
NA,NA,TRBJ2-5,TRBV15,TGTGCCACCTCAGGAGCTGACCTACAAGAGACCCAGTACTTC,CATSGADLQETQYF
NA,NA,TRBJ1-5,TRBV6-1,TGTGCCAGCAGTGAATTTTATCAGCCCCAGCATTTT,CASSEFYQPQHF